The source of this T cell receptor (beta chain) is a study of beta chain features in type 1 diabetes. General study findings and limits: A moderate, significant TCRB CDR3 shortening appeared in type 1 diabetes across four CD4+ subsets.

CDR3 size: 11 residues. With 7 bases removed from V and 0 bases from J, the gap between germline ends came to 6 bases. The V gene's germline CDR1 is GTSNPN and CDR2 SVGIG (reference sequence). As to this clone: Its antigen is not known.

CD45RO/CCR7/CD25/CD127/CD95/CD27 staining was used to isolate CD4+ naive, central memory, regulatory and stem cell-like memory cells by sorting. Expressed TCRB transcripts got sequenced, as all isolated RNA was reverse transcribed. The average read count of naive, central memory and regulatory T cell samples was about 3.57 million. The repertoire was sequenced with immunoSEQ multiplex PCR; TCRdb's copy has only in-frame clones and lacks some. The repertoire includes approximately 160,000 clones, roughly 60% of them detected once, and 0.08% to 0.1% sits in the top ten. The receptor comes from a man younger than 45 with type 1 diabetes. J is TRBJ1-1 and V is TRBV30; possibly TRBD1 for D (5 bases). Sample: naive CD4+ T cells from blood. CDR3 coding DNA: TGTGCCTTGACAGTGAACACTGAAGCTTTCTTT. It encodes CALTVNTEAFF. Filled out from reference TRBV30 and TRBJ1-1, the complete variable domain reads SQTIHQWPATLVQPVGSPLSLECTVEGTSNPNLYWYRQAAGRGLQLLFYSVGIGQISSEVPQNLSASRPQDRQFILSSKKLLLSDSGFYLCALTVNTEAFFGQGTRLTVV.